These 22 T cell receptor beta chains came from one sample sequenced in a study of molecular identifiers for immune sequencing clone quantification. In TCRdb, the PCR reads were re-called with MiXCR into one record per CDR3 protein. Of over 600,000 distinct CDR3 sequences in the sample, roughly 21% are singletons; the top ten hold 0.7% to 1%. The sequenced sample consisted of naive CD8+ T cells from blood, with Jurkat cell RNA spiked in. This sample's subset: FACS-sorted CD8+CD4-CCR7+CD45RA+ naive T cells. These receptors came from a human donor in good health. Some libraries in this study had Jurkat cell RNA spiked in.

This clonotype was recorded at least ten times. This chain uses TRBV7-6 with TRBJ2-3; D call uncertain. Germline CDR1 and CDR2: SGHVS and FNYEAQ. CDR3 size: 13 residues. V lost 5 bases, J lost 6 bases, and 12 bases lay in between. Written as DNA, the CDR3 is TGTGCCAGCAGCCCCACTCGGATCGATACGCAGTATTTT. Its translation: CASSPTRIDTQYF.

There are many counts of this clonotype. The chain recombines TRBV6-1 with TRBJ2-7; 8 positions match TRBD2. The CDR3 has 15 amino acids. V lost 9 bases to trimming and J lost 0 bases; unmatched junction nucleotides: 10. Germline CDR1 and CDR2: MNHNS and SASEGT. The CDR3 coding sequence is TGTGCCAGGCCGAGCGGGAGCCCAGGCTCCTACGAGCAGTACTTC. It specifies CARPSGSPGSYEQYF.

The DNA for the CDR3 is TGTGCCAGCAGTTCAGGGACAGCGGGCGAGCAGTACTTC. Translating it yields CASSSGTAGEQYF. This chain joins TRBV12-3 or TRBV12-4 and TRBJ2-7, with D possibly matching TRBD1 (7 bases). The CDR3 has 13 amino acids. The V end lost 4 bases, the J end lost 6 bases, and 13 bases lay between the germline ends.

J is TRBJ2-5 and V is TRBV29-1; possibly TRBD1 for D (5 bases). Per germline, CDR1 SQVTM and CDR2 ANQGSEA. CDR3 size: 15 residues. The germline V and J ends were trimmed by 3 bases and 3 bases, with 17 bases remaining between them. The CDR3 DNA sequence: TGCAGCGTTGATCTAAGGGGCAGCCAGAAAGAGACCCAGTACTTC. This sequence encodes CSVDLRGSQKETQYF.

This clonotype was observed a handful of times. The CDR3 loop reads CASSPAGPAQGWTEAFF. The CDR3 DNA is TGTGCCAGCAGCCCAGCAGGCCCGGCACAGGGTTGGACTGAAGCTTTCTTT. The chain is built from TRBV7-3 and TRBJ1-1, with D maybe TRBD1 (6 bases). The CDR3 has 17 amino acids. Germline V gives CDR1 SGHTA, CDR2 FQGTGA. Between the trimmed V and J ends, which lost 5 bases and 5 bases, there was a span of 24 bases.

A word on this clonotype: Since a much larger clone is just one base distant, this may be a read error. The chain has TRBV5-1 and TRBJ2-1, with TRBD1 matching over 8 bases. Germline V gene sequence: CDR1 SGHRS, CDR2 YFSETQ. This CDR3 spans 15 amino acids. For the CDR3, the DNA is TGCGCCAGCAGCTTTACGGGACAGGTCTACAAGGAGCAGTTCTTC. Its translation is CASSFTGQVYKEQFF.

A word on this clonotype: A read error may explain this, as a much larger clone is one base away. This chain connects TRBV13 to TRBJ2-5; the D gene could be TRBD1 or TRBD2 (5 bases each). The CDR3 has 13 residues. Looked up from germline, CDR1 is PRHDT and CDR2 is FYEKMQ (reference sequence). The CDR3 spells CASSPGRMETQHF. The CDR3 bases are TGTGCCAGCAGCCCGGGACGGATGGAGACCCAGCACTTC. The full variable domain, completed using reference TRBV13 and TRBJ2-5, is AAGVIQSPRHLIKEKRETATLKCYPIPRHDTVYWYQQGPGQDPQFLISFYEKMQSDKGSIPDRFSAQQFSDYHSELNMSSLELGDSALYFCASSPGRMETQHFGPGTRLLVL.

A word on this clonotype: A much larger clonotype is one base distant, so this may be a read error. The V and J genes are TRBV4-2 and TRBJ1-2; D gene ambiguous. Germline V gene data show CDR1 as LGHNA and CDR2 as YNFKEQ. The CDR3 has 15 amino acids. V lost 4 bases and J lost 4, with 16 bases in between. The DNA for the CDR3 is TGTGCCAGCAGCCTGGGCTTCCTGGGGATCTATGGCTACACCTTC. This codes for CASSLGFLGIYGYTF.

This clonotype was picked up a small number of times. The genes are TRBV11-2 and TRBJ1-2, with D perhaps TRBD1 (5 bases). V was shortened by 1 base and J by 2 bases, with 23 bases between the two germline ends. The CDR3 has 19 amino acids. The germline V gene encodes CDR1 SGHAT and CDR2 FQNNGV. The CDR3 nucleotides read TGTGCCAGCAGCTTAGGGGGCCTCTTAAACACGAAGACAAACTATGGCTACACCTTC. The encoded protein is CASSLGGLLNTKTNYGYTF.

This clonotype appeared many times. The chain employs TRBV4-3 and TRBJ2-1; D perhaps matches TRBD1 (5 bases). The CDR3 contains 17 residues. Germline V gene data show CDR1 as LGHNA and CDR2 as YSLEER. V was shortened by 3 bases and J by 8 bases, with 23 bases between the two germline ends. CDR3 amino acids: CASSHLSSPLDNYEQFF. CDR3 DNA: TGCGCCAGCAGCCACCTTAGTTCCCCTTTGGACAATTATGAGCAGTTCTTC.

In its sample, this clonotype was seen many times. The chain combines TRBV12-3 or TRBV12-4 with TRBJ2-3, with unresolved D. V shed 3 bases and J shed 0 bases, with 13 bases lying between them. The CDR3 is made up of 16 amino acids. Here the CDR3 DNA reads TGTGCCAGCAGTTTGAATCGCCCCCTGAGCACAGATACGCAGTATTTT. This gives the protein CASSLNRPLSTDTQYF.

Details on this clonotype: One base away lies a much larger clone, so this may be a sequencing read error. The CDR3 ends on some other residue instead of the conserved phenylalanine or tryptophan, so this is likely a read error. The chain employs TRBV12-3 or TRBV12-4 and TRBJ2-3, with D uncertain. The CDR3 covers 15 residues. Trimming pared 0 bases from V and 0 bases from J, leaving 7 bases between. DNA for the CDR3: TGTGCCAGCAGTTTAGCGACTTCTAGCACAGATACGCAGTATCTT. This gives the protein CASSLATSSTDTQYL.

The table lists this clonotype with a few counts. The CDR3 DNA follows: TGTGCCAGCAGTCCTTCCGGGACCAACACCGGGGAGCTGTTTTTT. Its translation is CASSPSGTNTGELFF. The rearrangement joins TRBV27 to TRBJ2-2, with D perhaps being TRBD1 or TRBD2 (5 bases each). CDR1 and CDR2 (germline): MNHEY, SMNVEV (reference sequence). Trimming took 5 bases from V and 2 from J, leaving 12 bases between them. The CDR3 spans 15 residues.

The sample holds many counts of this clonotype. The rearrangement uses TRBV7-9 and TRBJ1-4; D ambiguous. CDR1 and CDR2 from the germline V gene are SEHNR and FQNEAQ (reference sequence). This CDR3 contains 15 residues. V lost 5 bases to trimming and J lost 7 bases, with 17 bases between them. CDR3 sequence reads: CASSREEVQSEKLFF. The CDR3 DNA reads TGTGCCAGCAGCCGAGAAGAGGTACAGAGTGAAAAACTGTTTTTT.

Notes on this clonotype: A much bigger clone sits one base away, suggesting this may be a read error. The chain carries TRBV19 and TRBJ2-7; D remains unclear. CDR3 length: 15 amino acids. The V gene's germline CDR1 is LNHDA and CDR2 SQIVND (reference sequence). CDR3 sequence reads: CASSTATAISYDQYF. CDR3 nucleotides: TGTGCCAGTAGTACCGCGACTGCTATTTCCTACGATCAGTACTTC.

Note on this clonotype: This may arise from a read error, as a much more abundant clone is one base away. The chain has TRBV19 and TRBJ2-7; TRBD2 aligns across 9 bases. The CDR3 spans 15 residues. In germline, CDR1 is LNHDA, CDR2 SQIVND (reference sequence). The chain's CDR3 is CAGSSSGTPRLEQYF. As DNA, the CDR3 is TGTGCCGGTAGTTCTAGCGGGACCCCCCGCCTCGAGCAGTACTTC.

Comment on this clonotype: This may be a read error, as it is one base from a much larger clone. CDR3 sequence (DNA): TGTGCCACCAGTGGCCGGACAGCCGGGGTGGTCGGTACGCAGTATTTT. The encoded protein is CATSGRTAGVVGTQYF. The chain links TRBV24-1 to TRBJ2-3; D is perhaps TRBD1 (6 bases). This CDR3 contains 16 residues. The V and J ends lost 5 bases and 8 bases respectively, with 22 bases between them. Germline V gene lookup returns CDR1 KGHDR and CDR2 SFDVKD.

In the case of this clonotype: This may arise from a read error, as a much more abundant clone is one base away. This chain uses TRBV27 with TRBJ2-1, with D maybe TRBD2 (7 bases). The CDR3 consists of 15 residues. Germline V gene lookup returns CDR1 MNHEY and CDR2 SMNVEV (reference sequence). CDR3 nucleotide sequence: TGTGCCTGCAGTCAAGGGGGGGCATCCTACAATGAGCAGTTCTTC. Translating it yields CACSQGGASYNEQFF.

As to this clonotype: A much larger clone sits a single nucleotide away, making a read error possible. The J gene is TRBJ2-1, the V gene TRBV4-2; 8 nucleotides agree with TRBD2. The ends lost 4 bases at V and 12 bases at J; junction bases unmatched: 14. Germline assignment: CDR1 LGHNA and CDR2 YNFKEQ. The CDR3 spans 15 residues. CDR3 sequence: CASSRRLARVQVQFF. The CDR3 region has the DNA TGTGCCAGCAGCCGGAGACTAGCGAGAGTTCAGGTGCAGTTCTTC.

Notes on this clonotype: The germline gene is not matched at one end of the junction; a read error may be the cause. The chain recombines TRBV7-9 with TRBJ2-2; D is perhaps TRBD1 or TRBD2 (6 bases each). In germline, CDR1 is SEHNR, CDR2 FQNEAQ (reference sequence). This CDR3 has 18 residues. The CDR3 here is CANSHTSTTRGDAGELFF. CDR3 nucleotides: TGTGCCAACAGCCACACCAGTACCACGAGGGGGGACGCCGGGGAGCTGTTTTTT.

Note on this clonotype: With a much larger clone just one base away, this may be a read error. The V call is TRBV28, the J call TRBJ1-1; D gene unclear. CDR3 length: 13 residues. Germline lookup yields CDR1 MDHEN and CDR2 SYDVKM. In DNA, the CDR3 is TGTGCCAGCAGTCCACGAATGAACTCTGAAGCTTTCTTT. Its protein is CASSPRMNSEAFF.

This clonotype came up many times. This chain joins TRBV30 and TRBJ2-1; 7 bases agree with TRBD1. Germline trimming cut 3 bases from V and 4 bases from J; bases unmatched to any gene: 3. CDR3 length: 13 residues. In germline, CDR1 is GTSNPN, CDR2 SVGIG (reference sequence). The CDR3 is CAWRIQGYNEQFF. The DNA of the CDR3 is TGTGCCTGGAGGATACAGGGGTACAATGAGCAGTTCTTC.